The T cell receptor beta chain described here comes from a study of PD-1 blockade in classical Hodgkin lymphoma. Notes on the study in general: The study found that TCR diversity rose significantly by C4D1 in CD4+ but not CD8+ cells. Newly diagnosed patients were reported to start with lower TCR diversity than healthy donors. Newly diagnosed patients had diversity similar to the baseline diversity of complete responders.

A note on this clone: Its antigen remains unknown.

TCRdb keeps only in-frame clones here, not all; method: immunoSEQ multiplex PCR. The data hold about 24,000 clones, with around 86% observed a single time. Following autologous stem cell transplantation, relapse occurred in every patient, and exposure to brentuximab vedotin varied. The sample consisted of peripheral blood mononuclear cells (PBMCs), taken before the second cycle of nivolumab. This receptor was obtained from a human donor with classical Hodgkin lymphoma.

The CDR3 nucleotides read TGCGCCAGCAGCGAAGGGGTGGCCACCGGGGAGCTGTTTTTT. Translating it yields CASSEGVATGELFF. The chain has TRBV5-1 and TRBJ2-2, with D possibly being TRBD1 (5 bases). The V and J ends lost 4 bases and 4 bases respectively, with 11 bases between them. From germline, CDR1 is SGHRS and CDR2 YFSETQ. CDR3 length equals 14 residues. The variable domain in full, completed from reference TRBV5-1 and TRBJ2-2, reads KAGVTQTPRYLIKTRGQQVTLSCSPISGHRSVSWYQQTPGQGLQFLFEYFSETQRNKGNFPGRFSGRQFSNSRSEMNVSTLELGDSALYLCASSEGVATGELFFGEGSRLTVL.